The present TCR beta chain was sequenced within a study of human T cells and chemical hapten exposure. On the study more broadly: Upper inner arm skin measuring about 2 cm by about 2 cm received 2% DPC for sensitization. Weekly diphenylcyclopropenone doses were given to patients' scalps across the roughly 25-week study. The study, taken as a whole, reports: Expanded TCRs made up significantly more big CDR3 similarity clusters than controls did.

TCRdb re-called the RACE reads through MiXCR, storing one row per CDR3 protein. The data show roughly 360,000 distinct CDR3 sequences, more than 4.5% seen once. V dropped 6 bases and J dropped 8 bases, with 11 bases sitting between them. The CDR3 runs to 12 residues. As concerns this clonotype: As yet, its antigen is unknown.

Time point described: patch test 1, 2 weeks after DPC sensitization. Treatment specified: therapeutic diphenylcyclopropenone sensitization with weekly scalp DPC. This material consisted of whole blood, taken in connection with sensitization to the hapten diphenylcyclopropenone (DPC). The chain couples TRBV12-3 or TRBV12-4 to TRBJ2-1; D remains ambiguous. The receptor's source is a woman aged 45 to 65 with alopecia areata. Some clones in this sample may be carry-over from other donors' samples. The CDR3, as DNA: TGTGCCAGCAGCCTGGACGAGGATGAGCAGTTCTTC. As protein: CASSLDEDEQFF.